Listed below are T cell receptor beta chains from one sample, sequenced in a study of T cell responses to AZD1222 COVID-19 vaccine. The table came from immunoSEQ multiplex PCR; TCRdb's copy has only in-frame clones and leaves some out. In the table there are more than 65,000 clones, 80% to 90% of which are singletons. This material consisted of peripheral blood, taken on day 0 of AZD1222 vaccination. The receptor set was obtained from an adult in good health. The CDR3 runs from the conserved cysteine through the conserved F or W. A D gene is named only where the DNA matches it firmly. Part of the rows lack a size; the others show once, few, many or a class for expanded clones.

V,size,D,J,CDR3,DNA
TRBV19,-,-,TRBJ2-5,CASIWGLLKETQYF,TGTGCCAGTATCTGGGGCCTACTTAAAGAGACCCAGTACTTC
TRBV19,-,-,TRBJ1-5,CASSIEGQNNQPQHF,TGTGCCAGTAGTATAGAAGGCCAGAACAATCAGCCCCAGCATTTT
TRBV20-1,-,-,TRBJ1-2,CSAPGGGYTF,TGCAGTGCACCCGGGGGTGGCTACACCTTC
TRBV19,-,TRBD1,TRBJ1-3,CASSNRQGLSGNTIYF,TGTGCCAGTAGTAACCGACAGGGACTCTCTGGAAACACCATATATTTT
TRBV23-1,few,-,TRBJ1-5,CASSHSGDGLVDQPQHF,TGCGCCAGCAGTCATTCGGGTGACGGCCTCGTGGATCAGCCCCAGCATTTT
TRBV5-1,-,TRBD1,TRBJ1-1,CASSFRQGMNTEAFF,TGCGCCAGCAGCTTCCGACAGGGCATGAACACTGAAGCTTTCTTT
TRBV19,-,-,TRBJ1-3,CASTLGSSGNTIYF,TGTGCCAGTACCCTGGGGAGCTCTGGAAACACCATATATTTT
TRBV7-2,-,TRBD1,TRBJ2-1,CASSSTGTGAYNEQFF,TGTGCCAGCAGCTCAACCGGGACAGGGGCATACAATGAGCAGTTCTTC
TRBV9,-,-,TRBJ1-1,CASSERHQNTEAFF,TGTGCCAGCAGCGAGCGACACCAAAACACTGAAGCTTTCTTT
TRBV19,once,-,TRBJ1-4,CASSSRSATNEKLFF,TGTGCCAGTAGTTCCCGTTCTGCAACTAATGAAAAACTGTTTTTT
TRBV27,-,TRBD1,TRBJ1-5,CASSATGEHQPQHF,TGTGCCAGCAGTGCGACAGGGGAGCATCAGCCCCAGCATTTT
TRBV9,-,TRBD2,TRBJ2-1,CASSVAGTSVYNEQFF,TGTGCCAGCAGCGTAGCGGGGACTAGCGTATACAATGAGCAGTTCTTC
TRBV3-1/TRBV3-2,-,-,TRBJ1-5,CASSSPNQPQHF,TGTGCCAGCAGCTCCCCGAATCAGCCCCAGCATTTT
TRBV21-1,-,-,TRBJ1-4,CASSKGGTGGGEKLFF,TGTGCCAGCAGCAAAGGAGGGACAGGGGGCGGTGAAAAACTGTTTTTT
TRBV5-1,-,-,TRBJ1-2,CASSLGTPPGYTF,TGCGCCAGCAGCTTGGGGACGCCCCCCGGCTACACCTTC
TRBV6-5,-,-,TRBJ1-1,CASSYRGRDRTEAFF,TGTGCCAGCAGTTACCGAGGAAGAGACAGGACTGAAGCTTTCTTT
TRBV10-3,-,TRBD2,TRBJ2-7,CAISSLAGSSYEQYF,TGTGCCATCAGTTCCCTAGCGGGGTCTTCCTACGAGCAGTACTTC